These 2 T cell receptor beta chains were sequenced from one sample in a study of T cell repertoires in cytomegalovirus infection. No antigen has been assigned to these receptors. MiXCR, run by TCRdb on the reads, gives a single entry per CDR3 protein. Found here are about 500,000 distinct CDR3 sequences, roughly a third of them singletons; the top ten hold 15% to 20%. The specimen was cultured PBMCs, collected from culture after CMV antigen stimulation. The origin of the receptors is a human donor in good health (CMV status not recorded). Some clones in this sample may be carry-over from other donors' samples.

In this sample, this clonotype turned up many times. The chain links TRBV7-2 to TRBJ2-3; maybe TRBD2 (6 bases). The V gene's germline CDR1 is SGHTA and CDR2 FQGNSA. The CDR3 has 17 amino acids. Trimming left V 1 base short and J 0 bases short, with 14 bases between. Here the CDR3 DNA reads TGTGCCAGCAGCTTAGGTAGCGGAGCGCCTAGCACAGATACGCAGTATTTT. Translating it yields CASSLGSGAPSTDTQYF. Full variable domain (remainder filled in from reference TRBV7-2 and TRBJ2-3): GAGVSQSPSNKVTEKGKDVELRCDPISGHTALYWYRQSLGQGLEFLIYFQGNSAPDKSGLPSDRFSAERTGGSVSTLTIQRTQQEDSAVYLCASSLGSGAPSTDTQYFGPGTRLTVL.

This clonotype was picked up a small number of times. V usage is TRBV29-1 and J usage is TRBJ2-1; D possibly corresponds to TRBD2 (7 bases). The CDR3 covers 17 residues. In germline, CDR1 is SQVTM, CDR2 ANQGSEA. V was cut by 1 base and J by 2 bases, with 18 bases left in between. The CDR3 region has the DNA TGCAGCGTTGAAGGGCGGGCTAAGGGGGGGACCTACAATGAGCAGTTCTTC. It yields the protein CSVEGRAKGGTYNEQFF.